The rows below give T cell receptor beta chains drawn from one sample of a study of regulatory T cells in long-lasting Graves disease. TCRdb processed the multiplex PCR reads anew with MiXCR; each CDR3 protein has one entry. The sample yields roughly 400,000 distinct CDR3 sequences, around 20% seen once. Here the sequenced sample was peripheral blood mononuclear cells (PBMCs), taken when the disease was refractory, from a patient treated with antithyroid drugs. Receptors were obtained from a female donor with Graves disease. Both conserved end residues are part of each CDR3. The order of the fields is J gene, V gene, D gene, clone size, CDR3 protein, CDR3 DNA. A D gene is named only where the DNA matches it firmly. A clone size is listed for some rows: how often the clone was seen (once, few, many), or a class if it is expanded.

j_gene: TRBJ2-5
v_gene: TRBV11-1
d_gene: TRBD1
abundance: many
CDR3aa: CASSPGASGGETQYF
CDR3nt: TGTGCCAGCAGCCCCGGGGCTTCAGGGGGCGAGACCCAGTACTTC

j_gene: TRBJ1-4
v_gene: TRBV14
d_gene: NA
abundance: NA
CDR3aa: CASSFYRGASEKLFF
CDR3nt: TGTGCCAGCAGCTTTTACCGGGGGGCATCTGAAAAACTGTTTTTT

j_gene: TRBJ2-7
v_gene: TRBV12-3/TRBV12-4
d_gene: NA
abundance: many
CDR3aa: CASSLGTHEQYF
CDR3nt: TGTGCCAGCAGTTTGGGGACCCACGAGCAGTACTTC

j_gene: TRBJ1-1
v_gene: TRBV19
d_gene: NA
abundance: NA
CDR3aa: CASSGTGTVGVLDEAFF
CDR3nt: TGTGCCAGTAGTGGCACAGGGACGGTCGGGGTACTTGATGAAGCTTTCTTT

j_gene: TRBJ2-2
v_gene: TRBV7-9
d_gene: TRBD2
abundance: many
CDR3aa: CASSRGVAGTGELFF
CDR3nt: TGTGCCAGCAGCCGAGGGGTAGCGGGCACCGGGGAGCTGTTTTTT

j_gene: TRBJ1-5
v_gene: TRBV25-1
d_gene: NA
abundance: once
CDR3aa: CASRGGEGLNQPQHF
CDR3nt: TGTGCCAGCAGGGGGGGAGAGGGGCTAAATCAGCCCCAGCATTTT

j_gene: TRBJ2-7
v_gene: TRBV3-1
d_gene: TRBD2
abundance: many
CDR3aa: CASSPGLAGGPNSYEQYF
CDR3nt: TGTGCCAGCAGCCCCGGACTAGCGGGAGGGCCGAACTCCTACGAGCAGTACTTC

j_gene: TRBJ2-5
v_gene: TRBV7-3
d_gene: NA
abundance: many
CDR3aa: CASSLQGLETQYF
CDR3nt: TGTGCCAGCAGCTTACAGGGCCTGGAGACCCAGTACTTC

j_gene: TRBJ2-1
v_gene: TRBV20-1
d_gene: TRBD2
abundance: NA
CDR3aa: CSASSSGDYNEQFF
CDR3nt: TGCAGTGCTAGTTCTAGCGGAGATTACAATGAGCAGTTCTTC

j_gene: TRBJ2-1
v_gene: TRBV6-1
d_gene: TRBD2
abundance: NA
CDR3aa: CASSRDYPYNEQFF
CDR3nt: TGTGCCAGCAGTCGGGACTACCCTTACAATGAGCAGTTCTTC

j_gene: TRBJ2-5
v_gene: TRBV20-1
d_gene: TRBD2
abundance: many
CDR3aa: CSVGTSGEETQYF
CDR3nt: TGCAGTGTCGGGACTAGCGGAGAAGAGACCCAGTACTTC

j_gene: TRBJ2-3
v_gene: TRBV27
d_gene: NA
abundance: few
CDR3aa: CASRPDRRRADTQYF
CDR3nt: TGTGCCAGCCGCCCCGACAGGAGGCGGGCAGATACGCAGTATTTT

j_gene: TRBJ2-2
v_gene: TRBV12-3/TRBV12-4
d_gene: NA
abundance: many
CDR3aa: CASSFPAGVANTGELFF
CDR3nt: TGTGCCAGCAGTTTTCCAGCGGGCGTCGCGAACACCGGGGAGCTGTTTTTT

j_gene: TRBJ2-7
v_gene: TRBV28
d_gene: TRBD2
abundance: NA
CDR3aa: CATSKGGAGGPEQYF
CDR3nt: TGTGCCACCTCCAAGGGTGGGGCGGGAGGGCCAGAGCAGTACTTC

j_gene: TRBJ1-6
v_gene: TRBV15
d_gene: NA
abundance: many
CDR3aa: CATSIRGNNSPLHF
CDR3nt: TGTGCCACCAGCATCAGAGGGAATAATTCACCCCTCCACTTT

j_gene: TRBJ2-7
v_gene: TRBV28
d_gene: TRBD2
abundance: few
CDR3aa: CASSYILAGVVEQYF
CDR3nt: TGTGCCAGCAGTTACATCCTAGCGGGAGTTGTCGAGCAGTACTTC

j_gene: TRBJ2-5
v_gene: TRBV27
d_gene: TRBD1
abundance: many
CDR3aa: CASRGLGQGLETQYF
CDR3nt: TGTGCCAGCAGAGGACTGGGACAGGGTCTGGAGACCCAGTACTTC

j_gene: TRBJ2-7
v_gene: TRBV3-1
d_gene: TRBD2
abundance: NA
CDR3aa: CASSQGVFLAGEGSSYEQYF
CDR3nt: TGTGCCAGCAGCCAAGGGGTCTTCCTAGCGGGAGAGGGAAGTTCCTACGAGCAGTACTTC

j_gene: TRBJ1-6
v_gene: TRBV6-1
d_gene: NA
abundance: NA
CDR3aa: CASSDALWGSLHF
CDR3nt: TGTGCCAGCAGTGATGCGTTATGGGGGTCCCTCCACTTT

j_gene: TRBJ2-5
v_gene: TRBV28
d_gene: TRBD1
abundance: NA
CDR3aa: CASSWDRVGETQYF
CDR3nt: TGTGCCAGCAGCTGGGACAGGGTCGGAGAGACCCAGTACTTC

j_gene: TRBJ2-7
v_gene: TRBV27
d_gene: NA
abundance: many
CDR3aa: CASSLYSGDYEQYF
CDR3nt: TGTGCCAGCAGTTTATATAGCGGAGACTACGAGCAGTACTTC

j_gene: TRBJ2-7
v_gene: TRBV11-2
d_gene: TRBD2
abundance: NA
CDR3aa: CASSLGPPSGRDNEQYF
CDR3nt: TGTGCCAGCAGCTTGGGGCCCCCCAGCGGGAGGGACAACGAGCAGTACTTC

j_gene: TRBJ1-6
v_gene: TRBV9
d_gene: NA
abundance: few
CDR3aa: CASSVDPYNSPLHF
CDR3nt: TGTGCCAGCAGCGTCGATCCTTATAATTCACCCCTCCACTTT

j_gene: TRBJ2-7
v_gene: TRBV7-2
d_gene: TRBD2
abundance: few
CDR3aa: CASSHPSGTSESSYEQYF
CDR3nt: TGTGCCAGCAGTCATCCTTCCGGGACTAGCGAGAGCTCCTACGAGCAGTACTTC

j_gene: TRBJ2-2
v_gene: TRBV2
d_gene: NA
abundance: NA
CDR3aa: CASNQGLNTGELFF
CDR3nt: TGTGCCAGCAACCAGGGTCTCAACACCGGGGAGCTGTTTTTT

j_gene: TRBJ2-5
v_gene: TRBV7-3
d_gene: NA
abundance: NA
CDR3aa: CASSPNGGGGETQYF
CDR3nt: TGTGCCAGCAGCCCCAACGGGGGAGGCGGAGAGACCCAGTACTTC

j_gene: TRBJ1-1
v_gene: TRBV12-3/TRBV12-4
d_gene: NA
abundance: many
CDR3aa: CASRNSLRDTEAFF
CDR3nt: TGTGCCAGCAGGAACAGTCTCCGGGACACTGAAGCTTTCTTT

j_gene: TRBJ2-7
v_gene: TRBV11-3
d_gene: NA
abundance: few
CDR3aa: CASSLDPNVGEQYF
CDR3nt: TGTGCCAGCAGCTTAGATCCCAACGTCGGCGAGCAGTACTTC

j_gene: TRBJ1-1
v_gene: TRBV28
d_gene: NA
abundance: many
CDR3aa: CASSFGQTNTEAFF
CDR3nt: TGTGCCAGCAGTTTTGGGCAAACTAACACTGAAGCTTTCTTT

j_gene: TRBJ2-1
v_gene: TRBV12-3/TRBV12-4
d_gene: TRBD2
abundance: NA
CDR3aa: CASSLGVGLAGYNEQFF
CDR3nt: TGTGCCAGCAGTTTAGGGGTAGGGCTAGCGGGATACAATGAGCAGTTCTTC

j_gene: TRBJ1-5
v_gene: TRBV20-1
d_gene: NA
abundance: once
CDR3aa: CSAETGFNQPQHF
CDR3nt: TGCAGTGCCGAAACAGGGTTCAATCAGCCCCAGCATTTT

j_gene: TRBJ1-5
v_gene: TRBV7-3
d_gene: NA
abundance: NA
CDR3aa: CASSLTIDQPQHF
CDR3nt: TGTGCCAGCAGCTTAACGATCGATCAGCCCCAGCATTTT

j_gene: TRBJ2-7
v_gene: TRBV19
d_gene: NA
abundance: few
CDR3aa: CASSRGPGLPYEQYF
CDR3nt: TGTGCCAGTAGTAGGGGACCGGGCCTGCCCTACGAGCAGTACTTC

j_gene: TRBJ2-7
v_gene: TRBV10-2
d_gene: NA
abundance: many
CDR3aa: CASSGTESYEQYF
CDR3nt: TGTGCCAGCTCCGGGACGGAGTCCTACGAGCAGTACTTC